Listed here are 6 T cell receptor beta chains from one sample, sequenced in a study of regulatory T cells in long-lasting Graves disease. Time point noted: newly diagnosed GD, antithyroid drugs for less than 3 months. PBMCs provided the RNA from which the TCR library was made. Arm-PCR of CDR3 regions and iRepertoire HTBI primers were used to build TCR beta libraries. TCRdb passed the multiplex PCR reads through MiXCR, listing each CDR3 protein once. Here the sample spans around 500,000 distinct CDR3 sequences, about 12% being singletons. These data also featured in a second study, about T cells in Graves' hyperthyroidism and ophthalmopathy.

The starting material was peripheral blood mononuclear cells (PBMCs), obtained at new diagnosis, from a patient treated with antithyroid drugs. Every receptor here comes from a woman aged 25 to 45 with Graves disease.

This rearrangement joins TRBV7-2 to TRBJ2-7; weak D call: TRBD1 (6 bases). Germline CDR1 and CDR2: SGHTA and FQGNSA. This CDR3 comprises 14 residues. The ends were cut back, 3 bases at V and 1 base at J, with 10 bases in the middle. CDR3 DNA sequence: TGTGCCAGCAGCTTCCCGACAGGTTCCTACGAGCAGTACTTC. Translation: CASSFPTGSYEQYF.

This clonotype was detected many times. The chain has TRBV2 and TRBJ2-1; TRBD1 might be the D (6 bases). The germline V and J ends were trimmed by 4 bases and 0 bases, with 10 bases remaining between them. CDR1 is SNHLY and CDR2 is FYNNEI in the germline V gene. This CDR3 comprises 15 residues. This chain's CDR3 is CASSGGQRSYNEQFF. The CDR3 DNA reads as TGTGCCAGCAGTGGTGGACAGCGCTCCTACAATGAGCAGTTCTTC.

This clonotype was counted many times. V is TRBV11-3 and J is TRBJ2-2, with 7 nucleotides matching TRBD1. The CDR3 extends over 12 amino acids. V shed 5 bases, J shed 8 bases, and the junction held 2 bases outside the gene matches. CDR1 is SGHNT and CDR2 is YENEEA in the germline V gene. CDR3 nucleotides: TGTGCCAGCAGCCGGGACAGTGGGGAGCTGTTTTTT. Translating it yields CASSRDSGELFF.

Many counts were recorded for this clonotype. The chain joins TRBV7-9 to TRBJ1-5; no clear D. Per germline, CDR1 SEHNR and CDR2 FQNEAQ (reference sequence). The CDR3 totals 15 residues. Trimming removed 6 bases at V and 5 bases at J, with 17 bases between. CDR3 sequence reads: CASSTNAGSDQPQHF. In nucleotides, the CDR3 is TGTGCCAGCAGTACCAATGCTGGTTCGGATCAGCCCCAGCATTTT.

This clonotype was counted between two and nine times. The rearrangement uses TRBV11-2 and TRBJ1-1; D perhaps matches TRBD1 (5 bases). Germline CDR1 and CDR2: SGHAT and FQNNGV. The CDR3 is 14 residues long. V lost 4 bases, J lost 0 bases, and 9 bases lay in between. The CDR3, as DNA: TGTGCCAGCAGCTCACAGGTCATGAACACTGAAGCTTTCTTT. Translation: CASSSQVMNTEAFF.

This clonotype was recorded many times. V usage is TRBV10-3 and J usage is TRBJ2-2, with 10 bases lining up with TRBD2. CDR1 and CDR2 (germline): ENHRY, SYGVKD. V was pared by 7 bases and J by 3 bases, with 11 bases of the junction left unmatched. There are 17 residues in the CDR3. The CDR3 spells CAIKDSSGRRDTGELFF. The CDR3 region has the DNA TGTGCCATCAAGGATTCTAGCGGGAGACGGGACACCGGGGAGCTGTTTTTT.